This TCR beta chain was recorded in a study of T cell responses to AZD1222 COVID-19 vaccine. Notes on the study in general: Sampling that yielded the repertoires occurred only after the peak T cell response. Elevations in Spike-specific TCR breadth and depth followed administration of two AZD1222 doses. In a largely white British group with more females than males, clonal diversity was possibly underestimated.

On this clone: Antigen specificity is unknown.

TCRdb keeps only in-frame clones here, not all; method: immunoSEQ multiplex PCR. The sample comprises 90,000 or so clones, 89% of which are singletons, and about 2.2% rests with the top ten. The sample consisted of peripheral blood, taken on day 0 of AZD1222 vaccination. The sequence was obtained from an adult in good health.

CDR3 residues: CASSIGRGRGYGTDTQYF. DNA of the CDR3: TGTGCCAGTAGTATTGGCAGGGGGCGGGGGTATGGGACAGATACGCAGTATTTT. The chain combines TRBV19 with TRBJ2-3; perhaps TRBD1 as D (8 bases). V shed 3 bases and J shed 3 bases, with 22 bases lying between them. CDR3 length: 18 amino acids. The germline V gene has CDR1 LNHDA and CDR2 SQIVND (reference sequence).